This entry lists 25 T cell receptor beta chains sequenced from one sample in a study of T cells after yellow fever vaccination. TCRdb re-derived calls from the 5' RACE reads in MiXCR, one entry per CDR3 protein. The sample has approximately 600,000 distinct CDR3 sequences; 12% are singletons. The source was PBMCs, collected on the day of the yellow fever booster vaccination. Source of these receptors: a man younger than 40 who received the YFV17D yellow fever vaccine.

In this sample, this clonotype turned up a few times. This chain connects TRBV9 to TRBJ2-3, with D maybe TRBD2 (5 bases). V shed 0 bases and J shed 5 bases, with 10 bases lying between them. The CDR3 extends over 14 amino acids. CDR1 and CDR2 (germline): SGDLS, YYNGEE. CDR3 amino acids: CASSVGGSGDTQYF. In nucleotides, the CDR3 is TGTGCCAGCAGCGTAGGTGGGAGTGGAGATACGCAGTATTTT.

The chain has TRBV14 and TRBJ2-5; D remains ambiguous. CDR3 length: 12 amino acids. CDR1 SGHDN and CDR2 FVKESK come from the germline V gene. The V end was cut by 2 bases, the J end by 5 bases, with 6 bases between. The DNA of the CDR3 is TGTGCCAGCAGCCAAAACGTGGAGACCCAGTACTTC. Protein product: CASSQNVETQYF.

The chain employs TRBV28 and TRBJ2-7; D is possibly TRBD1 (6 bases). CDR3 length: 15 amino acids. Germline values: CDR1 MDHEN, CDR2 SYDVKM. V was cut by 5 bases and J by 4 bases, with 18 bases left in between. CDR3 nucleotide sequence: TGTGCCAGCAGTCCCAGGCGACAGGTCGGATACGAGCAGTACTTC. It translates to CASSPRRQVGYEQYF.

There are a few counts of this clonotype. The V call is TRBV28, the J call TRBJ2-1; TRBD1 matches at 7 bases. Germline-derived CDR1 and CDR2 are MDHEN and SYDVKM. Trimming removed 4 bases from V and 4 bases from J; junction bases left unmatched: 1. The CDR3 spans 13 residues. The CDR3 DNA follows: TGTGCCAGCAGTTCGGGACAGTACAATGAGCAGTTCTTC. Amino acid sequence: CASSSGQYNEQFF.

V usage is TRBV18 and J usage is TRBJ2-2; possible D gene TRBD1, 6 bases. Germline CDR1 is KGHSH and CDR2 is LQKENI. Trimming stripped 8 bases from V and 2 bases from J, with 12 bases between. This CDR3 has 14 amino acids. CDR3 in DNA: TGTGCCAGCCCCGCACAGGGAAACACCGGGGAGCTGTTTTTT. Translating gives CASPAQGNTGELFF.

This clonotype was recorded a few times. The chain is built from TRBV18 and TRBJ2-1; the match to TRBD2 covers 12 bases. Germline CDR1 is KGHSH and CDR2 is LQKENI. The trim removed 5 bases at V and 4 bases at J, leaving 3 bases unmatched. The CDR3 consists of 15 residues. The CDR3 protein is CASSATSGRYNEQFF. The CDR3 DNA reads as TGTGCCAGCTCAGCGACTAGCGGGAGATACAATGAGCAGTTCTTC.

The table lists this clonotype with a few counts. The J gene is TRBJ2-3, the V gene TRBV20-1, with D possibly matching TRBD2 (6 bases). The CDR3 sequence is 16 residues long. Germline CDR1 reads DFQATT; CDR2 reads SNEGSKA (reference sequence). The V and J ends lost 3 bases and 0 bases respectively, with 16 bases between them. CDR3 sequence (DNA): TGCAGTGCTAGCCCCGTGGGAAGCGGGAGCACAGATACGCAGTATTTT. As protein: CSASPVGSGSTDTQYF.

The V and J genes are TRBV7-2 and TRBJ2-1; 12 nucleotides align to TRBD2. The CDR3 length is 15 residues. V shed 3 bases, J shed 8 bases, and the junction held 5 bases outside the gene matches. The germline V gene encodes CDR1 SGHTA and CDR2 FQGNSA. CDR3 nucleotides: TGTGCCAGCAGCTTGACTAGCGGGAGTTCTCATGAGCAGTTCTTC. Translation gives CASSLTSGSSHEQFF.

This clonotype was detected only a few times. The gene calls are TRBV15 and TRBJ2-1; the D gene is possibly TRBD2 (6 bases). With 0 bases removed from V and 10 bases from J, the gap between germline ends came to 19 bases. The CDR3 is made up of 16 amino acids. From germline, CDR1 is LNHNV and CDR2 YYDKDF (reference sequence). The CDR3 nucleotides are TGTGCCACCAGCAGAGAGCTCGCGGGTGGAGGGGCCGAGCAGTTCTTC. Encoded protein: CATSRELAGGGAEQFF.

This chain connects TRBV4-3 to TRBJ2-7; 7 nucleotides line up with TRBD2. V was pared by 3 bases and J by 3 bases, with 11 bases of the junction left unmatched. Germline V gene data show CDR1 as LGHNA and CDR2 as YSLEER. This CDR3 spans 16 amino acids. CDR3 nucleotides: TGCGCCAGCAGCCAGCGTGCCCTAGCGGAGAACTACGAGCAGTACTTC. Amino acid sequence: CASSQRALAENYEQYF.

This clonotype turned up a few times. The genes are TRBV20-1 and TRBJ2-2; 11 bases are shared with TRBD2. CDR3 length: 18 residues. The trim removed 1 base at V and 0 bases at J, leaving 7 bases unmatched. Germline CDR1 reads DFQATT; CDR2 reads SNEGSKA (reference sequence). The CDR3 loop is CSARGTSGPHPNTGELFF. The CDR3 bases are TGCAGTGCTAGAGGGACTAGCGGGCCCCACCCGAACACCGGGGAGCTGTTTTTT.

This rearrangement joins TRBV27 to TRBJ2-7; TRBD2 aligns across 11 bases. The germline V gene encodes CDR1 MNHEY and CDR2 SMNVEV (reference sequence). V lost 5 bases, J lost 0 bases, and 6 bases stayed unmatched. The CDR3 extends over 16 amino acids. For the CDR3, the DNA is TGTGCCAGCAGTACAATAGCGGGAGGGAGCTCCTACGAGCAGTACTTC. It specifies CASSTIAGGSSYEQYF.

This chain joins TRBV7-9 and TRBJ2-3, with a weak D call TRBD2 (5 bases). Germline values: CDR1 SEHNR, CDR2 FQNEAQ (reference sequence). Trimming removed 1 base at V and 2 bases at J, with 7 bases between. The CDR3 is 14 amino acids. The CDR3 region has the DNA TGTGCCAGCAGCTTAGGAGACTACACAGATACGCAGTATTTT. As protein: CASSLGDYTDTQYF.

The V gene is TRBV20-1, the J gene TRBJ2-3; 11 bases align to TRBD2. This CDR3 contains 16 residues. V lost 1 base and J lost 2; bases outside the gene matches: 5. In germline, CDR1 is DFQATT, CDR2 SNEGSKA (reference sequence). CDR3 sequence reads: CSARVQLAGDTDTQYF. In DNA, the CDR3 is TGCAGTGCTAGAGTCCAACTAGCGGGAGACACAGATACGCAGTATTTT.

This clonotype was recorded a few times. This chain joins TRBV7-9 and TRBJ2-3, with TRBD2 matching 9 bases. Trimming cost V 5 bases and J 5 bases; bases outside gene matches: 8. The CDR3 is 15 residues long. Germline loops: CDR1 SEHNR, CDR2 FQNEAQ (reference sequence). CDR3 nucleotide sequence: TGTGCCAGCAGCCCGACTAGCGGTCCGGTAGATACGCAGTATTTT. It codes for CASSPTSGPVDTQYF.

A few counts support this clonotype. The chain is built from TRBV7-2 and TRBJ1-2; D perhaps matches TRBD1 (6 bases). The CDR3 has 15 amino acids. Germline V lookup: CDR1 SGHTA, CDR2 FQGNSA. Between the trimmed V and J ends, which lost 5 bases and 1 base, there was a span of 14 bases. The CDR3 DNA reads TGTGCCAGCAGCGAATCGGACAGCTTTAACTATGGCTACACCTTC. Translating gives CASSESDSFNYGYTF.

This chain connects TRBV5-1 to TRBJ2-7, with 9 bases lining up with TRBD1. The V gene end was trimmed by 4 bases and the J gene end by 3 bases; junction bases not matched to a gene: 8. Germline lookup yields CDR1 SGHRS and CDR2 YFSETQ. CDR3 length: 15 amino acids. The CDR3 spells CASSDTGTGYYEQYF. In DNA form, the CDR3 reads TGCGCCAGCAGCGATACCGGGACAGGGTACTACGAGCAGTACTTC.

This clonotype was seen only a few times. CDR3 residues: CASSVVEKGTKDRNEQFF. In nucleotides, the CDR3 is TGTGCCAGCAGCGTAGTTGAAAAAGGGACTAAAGATCGCAATGAGCAGTTCTTC. The chain recombines TRBV9 with TRBJ2-1; TRBD2 matches at 7 bases. Trimming cost V 0 bases and J 6 bases; bases outside gene matches: 15. From germline, CDR1 is SGDLS and CDR2 YYNGEE. This CDR3 is 18 amino acids long.

The sample holds many counts of this clonotype. This chain links TRBV4-1 with TRBJ2-5, with D possibly matching TRBD1 (6 bases). CDR3 length: 13 amino acids. Trimming stripped 4 bases from V and 5 bases from J, with 11 bases between. Looked up from germline, CDR1 is MGHRA and CDR2 is YSYEKL. The CDR3 nucleotides read TGCGCCAGCAGCCCGGGACAAATGGAGACCCAGTACTTC. Its protein is CASSPGQMETQYF.

This clonotype was seen more than once but under ten times. The rearrangement joins TRBV29-1 to TRBJ2-7; TRBD1 matches at 7 bases. The CDR3 extends over 14 amino acids. Trimming at V came to 7 bases and at J to 2 bases, leaving 11 bases not matched to a gene. CDR1 is SQVTM, CDR2 ANQGSEA, per germline. The CDR3 region has the DNA TGCAGCGCCCAGTCGACAGGGAATACCTACGAGCAGTACTTC. It codes for CSAQSTGNTYEQYF.

The chain joins TRBV5-4 to TRBJ2-1, with 9 nucleotides matching TRBD2. CDR1 SGHNT and CDR2 YYREEE come from the germline V gene (reference sequence). The CDR3 is 14 amino acids. V shed 2 bases, J shed 6 bases, and the junction held 3 bases outside the gene matches. The CDR3 DNA reads as TGTGCCAGCAGCTTAAGCGGGAGGATCAATGAGCAGTTCTTC. Protein: CASSLSGRINEQFF.

This clonotype was detected a few times. The chain couples TRBV5-1 to TRBJ2-7, with 7 bases that match TRBD1. After removal of 0 bases from V and 3 bases from J, the junction contained 6 bases not matched to a gene. The CDR3 length is 15 residues. CDR1 is SGHRS, CDR2 YFSETQ, per germline. CDR3 nucleotide sequence: TGCGCCAGCAGCTTGGCCCGGGACAGAAACTACGAGCAGTACTTC. As protein: CASSLARDRNYEQYF.

V usage is TRBV21-1 and J usage is TRBJ2-1. TRBV21-1 is given as a pseudogene. This CDR3 spans 13 amino acids. This chain's CDR3 is CASTKRTYNEQFF. The CDR3 coding sequence is TGTGCCAGCACGAAGCGAACATACAATGAGCAGTTCTTC.

This sequence joins TRBV7-8 and TRBJ1-3; 8 bases are a match to TRBD1. Germline CDR1 is SGHVS and CDR2 is FQNEAQ. Unmatched junction bases numbered 4, after V lost 5 bases and J lost 4 bases. The CDR3 runs to 14 residues. The CDR3: CASSADRVGNTIYF. The CDR3 nucleotides read TGTGCCAGCAGCGCGGACAGGGTCGGAAACACCATATATTTT.

This clonotype was seen a handful of times. V is TRBV6-2 or TRBV6-3 and J is TRBJ2-7; possibly TRBD1 or TRBD2 for D (5 bases each). Between the trimmed V and J ends, which lost 8 bases and 1 base, there was a span of 12 bases. CDR3 length: 13 residues. CDR1 and CDR2 (germline): MNHEY, SVGEGT. The CDR3 loop is CASLAGGSYEQYF. For the CDR3, the DNA is TGTGCCAGCCTAGCTGGGGGATCCTACGAGCAGTACTTC.